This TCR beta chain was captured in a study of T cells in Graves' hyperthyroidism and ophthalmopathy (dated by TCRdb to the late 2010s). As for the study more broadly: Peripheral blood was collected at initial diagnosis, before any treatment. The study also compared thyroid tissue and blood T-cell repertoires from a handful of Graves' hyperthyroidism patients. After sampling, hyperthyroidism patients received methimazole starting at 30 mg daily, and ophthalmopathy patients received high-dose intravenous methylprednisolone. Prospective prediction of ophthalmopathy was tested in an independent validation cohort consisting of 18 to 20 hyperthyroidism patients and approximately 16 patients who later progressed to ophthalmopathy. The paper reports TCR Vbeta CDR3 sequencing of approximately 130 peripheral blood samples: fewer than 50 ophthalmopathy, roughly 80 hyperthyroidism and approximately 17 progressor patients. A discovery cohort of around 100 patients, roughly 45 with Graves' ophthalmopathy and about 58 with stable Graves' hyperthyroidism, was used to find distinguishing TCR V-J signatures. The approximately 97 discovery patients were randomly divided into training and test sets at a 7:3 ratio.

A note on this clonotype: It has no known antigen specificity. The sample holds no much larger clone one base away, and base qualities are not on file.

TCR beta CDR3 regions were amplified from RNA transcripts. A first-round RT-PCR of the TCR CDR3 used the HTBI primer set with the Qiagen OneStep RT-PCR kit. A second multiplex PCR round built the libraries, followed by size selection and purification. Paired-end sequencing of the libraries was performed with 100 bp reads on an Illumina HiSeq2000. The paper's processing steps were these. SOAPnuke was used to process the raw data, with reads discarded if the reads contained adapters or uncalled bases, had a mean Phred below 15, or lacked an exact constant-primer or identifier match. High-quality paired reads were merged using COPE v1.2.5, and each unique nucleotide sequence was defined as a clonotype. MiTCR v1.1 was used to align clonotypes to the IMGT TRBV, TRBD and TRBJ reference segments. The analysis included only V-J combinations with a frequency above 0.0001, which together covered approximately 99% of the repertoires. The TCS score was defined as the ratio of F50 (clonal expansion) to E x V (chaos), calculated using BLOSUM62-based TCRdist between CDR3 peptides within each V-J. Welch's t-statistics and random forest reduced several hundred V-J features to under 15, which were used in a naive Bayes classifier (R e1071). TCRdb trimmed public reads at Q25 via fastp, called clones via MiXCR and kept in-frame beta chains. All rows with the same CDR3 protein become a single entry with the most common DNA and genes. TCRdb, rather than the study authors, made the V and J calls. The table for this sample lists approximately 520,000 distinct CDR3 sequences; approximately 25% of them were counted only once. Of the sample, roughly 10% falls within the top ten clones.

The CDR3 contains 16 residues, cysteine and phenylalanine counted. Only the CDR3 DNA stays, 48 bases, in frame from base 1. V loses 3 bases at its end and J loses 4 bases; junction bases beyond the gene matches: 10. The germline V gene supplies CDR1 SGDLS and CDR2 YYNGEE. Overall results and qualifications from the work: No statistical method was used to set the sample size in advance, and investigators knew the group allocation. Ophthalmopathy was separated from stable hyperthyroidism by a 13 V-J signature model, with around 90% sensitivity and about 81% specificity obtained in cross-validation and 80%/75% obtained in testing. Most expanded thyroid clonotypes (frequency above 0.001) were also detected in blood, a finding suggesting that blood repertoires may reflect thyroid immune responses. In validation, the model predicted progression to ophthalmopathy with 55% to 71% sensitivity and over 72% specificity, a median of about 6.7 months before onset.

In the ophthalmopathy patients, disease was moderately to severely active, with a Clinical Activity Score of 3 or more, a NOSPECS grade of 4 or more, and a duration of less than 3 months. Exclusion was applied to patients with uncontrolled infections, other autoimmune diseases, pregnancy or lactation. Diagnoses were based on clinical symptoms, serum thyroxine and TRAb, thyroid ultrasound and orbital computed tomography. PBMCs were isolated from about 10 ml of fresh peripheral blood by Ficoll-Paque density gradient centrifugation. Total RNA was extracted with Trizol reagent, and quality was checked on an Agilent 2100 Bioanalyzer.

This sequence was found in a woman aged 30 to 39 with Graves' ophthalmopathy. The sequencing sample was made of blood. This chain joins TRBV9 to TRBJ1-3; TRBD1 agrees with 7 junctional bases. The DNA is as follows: TGTGCCAGCAGCGCCTCAGGGGGGTCCCAAGGAAACACCATATATTTT. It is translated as CASSASGGSQGNTIYF.